Shown below are 4 T cell receptor beta chains from a single sample sequenced in a study of cytomegalovirus exposure and HLA in healthy donors. The primer mix had 60 Vbeta and 13 Jbeta primers. TCRdb's copy holds only in-frame clones and misses some; the assay was immunoSEQ multiplex PCR. The sample consists of roughly 71,000 clones, 60% to 75% of them appearing once. The sequenced sample consisted of PBMCs. The receptors were sampled from a man aged 40-49 years in good health and CMV-seropositive.

The chain joins TRBV27 to TRBJ1-2; 10 bases align to TRBD1. V was pared by 5 bases and J by 9 bases, with 12 bases of the junction left unmatched. The V gene's germline CDR1 is MNHEY and CDR2 SMNVEV (reference sequence). The CDR3 has 15 residues. CDR3 bases: TGTGCCAGCAGTCGCACTCGACAGGGGGCGCATAGCTACACCTTC. Translating gives CASSRTRQGAHSYTF.

The chain links TRBV5-4 to TRBJ2-5, with TRBD2 matching 15 bases. This CDR3 region has 19 residues. The trim removed 3 bases at V and 4 bases at J, leaving 13 bases unmatched. Germline CDR1 reads SGHNT; CDR2 reads YYREEE (reference sequence). The CDR3 region is CASSSGQGLAGGPRETQYF. The DNA of the CDR3 is TGTGCCAGCAGCTCGGGCCAAGGACTAGCGGGGGGGCCTCGAGAGACCCAGTACTTC.

The chain links TRBV5-1 to TRBJ2-5; 7 nucleotides agree with TRBD1. The last part of the DNA fits TRBJ2-7 better; the J call may be wrong. Germline loops: CDR1 SGHRS, CDR2 YFSETQ. This CDR3 spans 14 amino acids. CDR3: CASSLRQGAYEQYF. As DNA, the CDR3 is TGCGCCAGCAGCTTGCGCCAGGGGGCCTACGAGCAGTACTTC.

The chain is built from TRBV19 and TRBJ1-1; D gene ambiguous. Germline V CDR1 and CDR2: LNHDA, SQIVND (reference sequence). The CDR3 runs 13 residues. V was clipped by 7 bases and J by 3 bases, with 12 bases between them. In DNA form, the CDR3 reads TGTGCCAGTACTTTCTTCGGGGACACTGAAGCTTTCTTT. Translation: CASTFFGDTEAFF.